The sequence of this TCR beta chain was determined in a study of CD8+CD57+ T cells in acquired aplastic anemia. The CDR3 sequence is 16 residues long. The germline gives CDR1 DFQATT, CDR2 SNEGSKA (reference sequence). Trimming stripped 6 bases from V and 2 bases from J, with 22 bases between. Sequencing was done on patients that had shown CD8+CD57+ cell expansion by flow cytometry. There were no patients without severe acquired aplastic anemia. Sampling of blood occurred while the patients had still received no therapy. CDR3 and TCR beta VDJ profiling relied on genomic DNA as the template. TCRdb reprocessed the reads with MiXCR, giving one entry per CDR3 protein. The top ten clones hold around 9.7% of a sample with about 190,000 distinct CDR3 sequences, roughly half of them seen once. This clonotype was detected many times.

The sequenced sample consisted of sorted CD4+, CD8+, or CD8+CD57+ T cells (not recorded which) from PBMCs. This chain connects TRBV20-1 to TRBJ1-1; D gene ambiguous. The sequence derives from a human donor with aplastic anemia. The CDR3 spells CSATNPREQLNTEAFF. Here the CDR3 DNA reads TGCAGTGCCACAAATCCCCGGGAACAGCTTAACACTGAAGCTTTCTTT.